The 29 T cell receptor beta chains given below trace back to one sample, sequenced in a study of follicular helper T cells after annual influenza vaccination. The time point: 2014-2015 season, 7 days after vaccination. Produced via immunoSEQ multiplex PCR; TCRdb's table is partial and in-frame only. The sample has about 15,000 clones, approximately 84% seen once. Sequenced here: CXCR5+ CD38- circulating T follicular helper cells from blood, sampled 7 days after influenza vaccination. As to subset: circulating Tfh, non-naive CD4+CXCR5+PD-1+ (ICOS+CD38+ or ICOS-CD38-). The source is an adult who received the influenza vaccine.

This sequence joins TRBV6-5 and TRBJ2-5; TRBD1 agrees at 7 bases. V lost 2 bases to trimming and J lost 4 bases; unmatched junction nucleotides: 10. There are 16 residues in the CDR3. The germline V gene encodes CDR1 MNHEY and CDR2 SVGAGI. CDR3 coding DNA: TGTGCCAGCAGTTACAGAAGGACAGGAAGGGGAGAGACCCAGTACTTC. It specifies CASSYRRTGRGETQYF.

V is TRBV6-1 and J is TRBJ2-2, with D perhaps TRBD1 (6 bases). Trimming cost V 4 bases and J 1 base, with 10 bases left between them. CDR1 is MNHNS, CDR2 SASEGT, per germline. The CDR3 length is 15 residues. In DNA, the CDR3 is TGTGCCAGCAGTGTGATGGACAGGAACACCGGGGAGCTGTTTTTT. Translated: CASSVMDRNTGELFF.

The chain recombines TRBV7-2 with TRBJ2-7; no reliable D call. Germline assignment: CDR1 SGHTA and CDR2 FQGNSA. Trimming cost V 5 bases and J 4 bases, with 15 bases left between them. The CDR3 loop spans 14 amino acids. This CDR3 is CASSANRVSYEQYF. In DNA, the CDR3 is TGTGCCAGCAGCGCAAACCGGGTCTCTTACGAGCAGTACTTC.

The V call is TRBV5-4, the J call TRBJ2-3, with 10 bases matching TRBD2. V was pared by 6 bases and J by 4 bases, with 2 bases of the junction left unmatched. Germline V gene lookup returns CDR1 SGHNT and CDR2 YYREEE (reference sequence). The CDR3 sequence is 13 residues long. CDR3 amino acids: CASKLAGSDTQYF. DNA for the CDR3: TGTGCCAGCAAACTAGCGGGATCAGATACGCAGTATTTT.

The V call is TRBV13, the J call TRBJ2-1; TRBD2 aligns across 9 bases. Losses at the gene ends were 2 bases for V and 6 bases for J; bases not matched to a gene: 5. The CDR3 length is 15 residues. Germline CDR1 PRHDT, CDR2 FYEKMQ (reference sequence). DNA of the CDR3: TGTGCCAGCAGCTTACGGCGGGAGGGCCGCAATGAGCAGTTCTTC. It is translated as CASSLRREGRNEQFF.

The chain combines TRBV7-9 with TRBJ2-7; 10 positions match TRBD2. V lost 1 base and J lost 2; bases outside the gene matches: 2. This CDR3 region has 15 residues. In germline, CDR1 is SEHNR, CDR2 FQNEAQ (reference sequence). The CDR3 region has the DNA TGTGCCAGCAGCTTAGATCTAGCGGGAGCCTACGAGCAGTACTTC. Translation gives CASSLDLAGAYEQYF.

This chain links TRBV2 with TRBJ1-4; tentatively, D is TRBD1 (6 bases). The germline V gene encodes CDR1 SNHLY and CDR2 FYNNEI. V was cut by 5 bases and J by 10 bases, with 17 bases left in between. This CDR3 contains 14 residues. Here the CDR3 DNA reads TGTGCCAGCAGTAACACAGGGCCAGGTGGAAAACTGTTTTTT. It is translated as CASSNTGPGGKLFF.

This chain uses TRBV29-1 with TRBJ2-4, with D possibly TRBD2 on 7 matching bases. The germline V gene has CDR1 SQVTM and CDR2 ANQGSEA. The V and J ends lost 4 bases and 8 bases respectively, with 15 bases between them. The CDR3 is made up of 13 amino acids. CDR3 loop: CSVVFGGQDIQYF. In DNA form, the CDR3 reads TGCAGCGTTGTGTTCGGGGGGCAGGACATTCAGTACTTC.

CDR3 nucleotides: TGCGCCAGCAGCTTGGGATCCCAGGGTGGCGGTGAGCAGTTCTTC. Translating gives CASSLGSQGGGEQFF. The genes are TRBV5-1 and TRBJ2-1, with D possibly TRBD1 on 5 matching bases. This CDR3 has 15 amino acids. Germline-derived CDR1 and CDR2 are SGHRS and YFSETQ. V was trimmed by 0 bases and J by 9 bases, leaving 16 bases between them.

V gene TRBV30 combines with J gene TRBJ1-4; D might be TRBD1 (5 bases). This CDR3 comprises 12 residues. Germline values: CDR1 GTSNPN, CDR2 SVGIG (reference sequence). CDR3 sequence: CATDTQREKLFF. Written as DNA, the CDR3 is TGTGCGACAGACACGCAGCGCGAAAAACTGTTTTTT.

The J gene is TRBJ2-1, the V gene TRBV5-1; D unclear. The CDR3 loop spans 15 amino acids. V lost 0 bases, J lost 3 bases, and 10 bases lay in between. From germline, CDR1 is SGHRS and CDR2 YFSETQ. This CDR3 reads CASSLAAVLYNEQFF. As DNA, the CDR3 is TGCGCCAGCAGCTTGGCCGCGGTCCTCTACAATGAGCAGTTCTTC.

CDR3 protein: CASSLGGRGGTGELFF. The CDR3 DNA follows: TGTGCCAGCAGCTTAGGCGGTAGGGGAGGCACCGGGGAGCTGTTTTTT. The genes are TRBV7-9 and TRBJ2-2; possible D gene TRBD2, 6 bases. V gave up 1 base and J gave up 4 bases, with 13 bases separating them. Germline lookup yields CDR1 SEHNR and CDR2 FQNEAQ (reference sequence). The CDR3 runs 16 residues.

This sequence joins TRBV11-2 and TRBJ1-3; 8 positions agree with TRBD1. Germline trimming cut 3 bases from V and 4 bases from J; bases unmatched to any gene: 5. This CDR3 comprises 15 residues. Germline V gene sequence: CDR1 SGHAT, CDR2 FQNNGV. The CDR3 reads CASSFLDRAGNTIYF. The DNA for the CDR3 is TGTGCCAGCAGCTTCCTGGACAGGGCCGGAAACACCATATATTTT.

V and J are TRBV9 and TRBJ1-2; D not certain. Germline V gene lookup returns CDR1 SGDLS and CDR2 YYNGEE. V was shortened by 0 bases and J by 2 bases, with 8 bases between the two germline ends. CDR3 length equals 14 residues. CDR3: CASSVVAQNYGYTF. In DNA, the CDR3 is TGTGCCAGCAGCGTAGTCGCACAGAACTATGGCTACACCTTC. Variable domain in full (rest from reference TRBV9 and TRBJ1-2): DSGVTQTPKHLITATGQRVTLRCSPRSGDLSVYWYQQSLDQGLQFLIQYYNGEERAKGNILERFSAQQFPDLHSELNLSSLELGDSALYFCASSVVAQNYGYTFGSGTRLTVV.

The J gene is TRBJ2-7, the V gene TRBV12-5; 9 positions agree with TRBD1. Germline CDR1 reads LGHNT; CDR2 reads FRNRAP. The J segment lost 3 bases and the V segment lost 7 bases, leaving 7 bases of the junction unmatched. This CDR3 region has 14 residues. The CDR3 here is CASVPGTGSYEQYF. CDR3 nucleotide sequence: TGTGCTAGTGTTCCCGGGACAGGGAGCTACGAGCAGTACTTC.

J is TRBJ2-7 and V is TRBV4-1, with 9 bases matching TRBD2. This CDR3 is 17 amino acids long. The germline V gene has CDR1 MGHRA and CDR2 YSYEKL. The J segment lost 0 bases and the V segment lost 4 bases, leaving 10 bases of the junction unmatched. CDR3 DNA: TGCGCCAGCAGCCGAGGAGACATGGGACTAGCCTCCTACGAGCAGTACTTC. It specifies CASSRGDMGLASYEQYF.

The chain carries TRBV19 and TRBJ2-5, with 9 nucleotides matching TRBD2. The J call may be incorrect, as the DNA end agrees better with TRBJ2-7. The CDR3 totals 15 residues. Germline assignment: CDR1 LNHDA and CDR2 SQIVND (reference sequence). The CDR3 region has the DNA TGTGCCAGTAGTCTACGACTAGCGGCCTCCTACGAGCAGTACTTC. Protein sequence: CASSLRLAASYEQYF.

The V gene is TRBV7-9, the J gene TRBJ2-2; TRBD1 matches at 9 bases. The V gene's germline CDR1 is SEHNR and CDR2 FQNEAQ (reference sequence). The CDR3 contains 18 residues. V lost 5 bases and J lost 1; bases outside the gene matches: 11. CDR3 DNA sequence: TGTGCCAGCAGCCGTCCCGGGACAGGGCCAAAGAACACCGGGGAGCTGTTTTTT. It codes for CASSRPGTGPKNTGELFF.

This chain connects TRBV11-2 to TRBJ1-2; 8 nucleotides line up with TRBD1. The V segment lost 3 bases and the J segment 8 bases; nucleotides outside the gene matches: 5. CDR3 size: 13 residues. Germline V gives CDR1 SGHAT, CDR2 FQNNGV. In DNA, the CDR3 is TGTGCCAGCAGCTTCCAGGGGGCGCTCGGCTACACCTTC. This translates into CASSFQGALGYTF. The variable domain in full, with the rest retrieved from reference TRBV11-2 and TRBJ1-2, is EAGVAQSPRYKIIEKRQSVAFWCNPISGHATLYWYQQILGQGPKLLIQFQNNGVVDDSQLPKDRFSAERLKGVDSTLKIQPAKLEDSAVYLCASSFQGALGYTFGSGTRLTVV.

The chain employs TRBV5-5 and TRBJ1-5; 7 bases are shared with TRBD1. V lost 3 bases and J lost 5; bases outside the gene matches: 8. Germline V lookup: CDR1 SGHKS, CDR2 YYEKEE (reference sequence). This CDR3 comprises 15 residues. The CDR3 spells CASSSRTGGDQPQHF. DNA for the CDR3: TGTGCCAGCAGCTCAAGGACAGGCGGCGATCAGCCCCAGCATTTT.

The rearrangement links TRBV18 to TRBJ2-1, with 9 bases fitting TRBD1. Germline CDR1 and CDR2: KGHSH and LQKENI. This CDR3 has 15 residues. V gave up 6 bases and J gave up 6 bases; unmatched junction bases: 9. CDR3 sequence: CASSPGTGLGNEQFF. CDR3 bases: TGTGCCAGCTCTCCCGGGACAGGGTTAGGCAATGAGCAGTTCTTC. The whole variable domain, remainder taken from reference TRBV18 and TRBJ2-1, is NAGVMQNPRHLVRRRGQEARLRCSPMKGHSHVYWYRQLPEEGLKFMVYLQKENIIDESGMPKERFSAEFPKEGPSILRIQQVVRGDSAAYFCASSPGTGLGNEQFFGPGTRLTVL.

This clone turned up a few times. The V and J genes are TRBV14 and TRBJ2-1; the D gene is possibly TRBD2 (7 bases). CDR3 length: 14 residues. V was clipped by 4 bases and J by 4 bases, with 11 bases between them. From germline, CDR1 is SGHDN and CDR2 FVKESK. CDR3: CASSLGGPYNEQFF. CDR3 bases: TGTGCCAGCAGCCTCGGGGGGCCTTACAATGAGCAGTTCTTC.

V is TRBV4-2 and J is TRBJ1-4, with D perhaps matching TRBD1 (6 bases). With 0 bases removed from V and 7 bases from J, the gap between germline ends came to 15 bases. Germline CDR1 is LGHNA and CDR2 is YNFKEQ. CDR3 size: 16 residues. CDR3 sequence: CASSQESYREGEKLFF. CDR3 coding DNA: TGTGCCAGCAGCCAAGAAAGCTACAGGGAAGGTGAAAAACTGTTTTTT.

This clone was counted only a few times. CDR3 amino acids: CASSPGGMGRRAFF. Here the CDR3 DNA reads TGTGCCAGCTCCCCCGGGGGTATGGGTCGTCGGGCTTTCTTT. This rearrangement joins TRBV19 to TRBJ1-1; tentatively, D is TRBD1 (5 bases). The CDR3 is made up of 14 amino acids. With 9 bases removed from V and 11 bases from J, the gap between germline ends came to 25 bases. Germline V lookup: CDR1 LNHDA, CDR2 SQIVND (reference sequence).

The chain carries TRBV28 and TRBJ1-1; 7 bases are shared with TRBD1. CDR3 length: 15 amino acids. Per germline, CDR1 MDHEN and CDR2 SYDVKM. V lost 2 bases, J lost 4 bases, and 7 bases stayed unmatched. The CDR3 coding sequence is TGTGCCAGCAGTTTACGACAGGGATGGGGCACTGAAGCTTTCTTT. Translation: CASSLRQGWGTEAFF.

V gene TRBV6-1 combines with J gene TRBJ2-1, with a weak D call TRBD2 (7 bases). Trimming shortened V by 8 bases and J by 6 bases, and 17 bases separated the two germline ends. The germline gives CDR1 MNHNS, CDR2 SASEGT. This CDR3 has 14 amino acids. CDR3 loop: CASLKGGAGNEQFF. The CDR3 DNA reads as TGTGCCAGCCTTAAGGGGGGGGCTGGCAATGAGCAGTTCTTC.

The V and J genes are TRBV5-5 and TRBJ2-2, with TRBD2 matching 11 bases. V trimming: 2 bases; J trimming: 5 bases; junction bases outside the gene matches: 8. Germline assignment: CDR1 SGHKS and CDR2 YYEKEE (reference sequence). The CDR3 loop spans 17 amino acids. The CDR3 bases are TGTGCCAGCAGCTTACAGGGGACTAGCGGAGCAACCGGGGAGCTGTTTTTT. This codes for CASSLQGTSGATGELFF.

The chain links TRBV6-1 to TRBJ2-5; possibly TRBD2 for D (6 bases). In germline, CDR1 is MNHNS, CDR2 SASEGT. This CDR3 has 15 amino acids. The V and J ends lost 0 bases and 5 bases respectively, with 13 bases between them. In nucleotides, the CDR3 is TGTGCCAGCAGTGAAGCGCCCCGGGCGGGGGAGACCCAGTACTTC. Translated, it gives CASSEAPRAGETQYF.

The chain is built from TRBV5-4 and TRBJ2-6, with D possibly TRBD2 on 5 matching bases. Germline CDR1 is SGHNT and CDR2 is YYREEE (reference sequence). The CDR3 spans 15 residues. V gave up 2 bases and J gave up 1 base, with 7 bases separating them. In nucleotides, the CDR3 is TGTGCCAGCAGCTTTAGCGTATCTGGGGCCAACGTCCTGACTTTC. Its translation: CASSFSVSGANVLTF.